This entry describes one TCR beta chain. Antigen specificity is unknown. The sample belongs to a study of CD8 T cells in ankylosing spondylitis. Preparation of TCR beta libraries was done by quantitative 5'-RACE with molecular barcodes. One entry per CDR3 protein results from TCRdb running MiXCR on the 5' RACE reads. The table shows approximately 400,000 distinct CDR3 sequences, with 25% to 30% occurring only once. Study-wide findings and caveats: A CD8+ phenotype characterized the disease-linked clones, which were relatively rare in peripheral blood. A TCR beta motif of fewer than ten highly homologous variants appeared characteristic of ankylosing spondylitis blood. Before this, some motif variants had been reported in reactive arthritis synovial fluid and blood.

This TCR was sampled from a male donor with ankylosing spondylitis. Sequencing used blood, either unsorted or a sorted T cell fraction (not recorded which).

The CDR3 sequence: CASSWVTGEGATEAFF. CDR3 sequence (DNA): TGTGCCAGCAGTTGGGTGACGGGTGAGGGGGCCACTGAAGCTTTCTTT. The rearrangement uses TRBV11-3 and TRBJ1-1; 7 bases are a match to TRBD1. Germline V gene lookup returns CDR1 SGHNT and CDR2 YENEEA. The ends lost 6 bases at V and 4 bases at J; junction bases unmatched: 14. CDR3 size: 16 residues.